This T cell receptor (beta chain) originates from a study of long-term antiretroviral therapy in people with HIV. Whole-study findings and limits: Investigators report no available data on ART adherence, viral resistance or therapy changes. Pre-ART clonal expansions dominated every time point's repertoire. In samples taken after ART, diversity increased but remained below transplant donor control levels.

V lost 5 bases and J lost 5, with 12 bases in between. The CDR3 is made up of 13 amino acids. The germline V gene encodes CDR1 MNHNY and CDR2 SVGAGI (reference sequence). The study used samples holding roughly 0.95-11 million cryopreserved PBMC before DNA extraction. It was version v3.0 of the immunoSEQ assay that was run at survey level. Sequenced by immunoSEQ multiplex PCR; TCRdb stores in-frame clones only, minus some. The sample contains tens of thousands of clones, approximately 90% of which appear only once. To note about this clone: Its matching antigen is unknown.

This sequence joins TRBV6-6 and TRBJ2-5; unclear D gene. The receptor comes from a man aged 18-30 years with HIV. Sequences were derived from unsorted PBMCs, sampled 3.1 years after starting antiretroviral therapy. The DNA for the CDR3 is TGTGCCAGCAGTCCCACGGACGGGGAGACCCAGTACTTC. This sequence encodes CASSPTDGETQYF.